Included here is one T cell receptor (beta chain) sequence, with context. It has no known antigen specificity. No much larger clone is present one base from it, and per-base qualities are unavailable. The sample's time point label, decoded: patch test 1, 2 weeks after DPC sensitization. Reading the label with the study, this specimen's treatment or condition is: therapeutic diphenylcyclopropenone sensitization with weekly scalp DPC. At every patch-test visit, the blood draw took place before the patch test was put on. Eligible patients were aged 18 to 70, diagnosed with alopecia, deemed suitable for DPC therapy, and excluded if pregnant. Unfractionated whole blood was collected in Tempus Blood RNA tubes, and total RNA was extracted from that blood. The data belong to a study of human T cells and chemical hapten exposure (dated by TCRdb to 2020 to 2023). With regard to the full study: For sensitization, 2% DPC in acetone was applied to an approximately 2 cm by approximately 2 cm area of upper inner arm skin. Throughout the approximately 24-week study period, patients were also given weekly therapeutic DPC doses on the scalp. Patch testing was done on the upper back using Finn chambers containing 0.01% DPC, and results were scored after 6 days according to International Contact Dermatitis Research Group standards. The mostly female patient cohort included alopecia areata with under or over 50% scalp involvement, alopecia totalis and alopecia universalis. Libraries were pooled for sequencing, and variation in per-sample TCR yields was attributed mainly to small differences in library volumes within the pool. Peripheral blood TCR repertoire changes were tracked in vivo in alopecia patients during primary and secondary sensitization to the hapten diphenylcyclopropenone (DPC). Patient blood was sampled pre-sensitization (week 0) and at 2, 6 and about 24 weeks after DPC sensitization. For TCR sequencing, blood came from over 25 alopecia patients at anywhere from one to four time points (pre-sensitization, 2, 6 and 24 weeks). What the research found in general, with its limitations: No change with DPC sensitization was found in the number of TCRs above 1 in 1000 frequency, and no evidence of global repertoire structure alterations was found. Compared with pre-sensitization or healthy control sets, expanded TCRs formed significantly more large CDR3 similarity clusters, which is consistent with antigen-driven responses. Patch test score correlated positively with the number of PT1 expanded TCRs, reaching significance at thresholds 8, 16 and 32 but not at 4. Repeated subsampling changed both the strength of the expansion versus patch-test correlation and the threshold at which the correlation became significant. Alopecia, a presumed autoimmune disease, was present in all patients, so the immune response of the patients might differ from that of healthy individuals.

The method was RACE. TCRdb names NextSeq 500 as the instrument used. Library preparation attached unique molecular identifiers to individual cDNA molecules for quantitative, reproducible TCR counting. Both TCR alpha and TCR beta chains were sequenced from each blood RNA sample. The published analysis was carried out like this. The median number of TCRs per sample was over 85,000, ranging from roughly 20,000 to 700,000. The Decombinator software suite was used to annotate V, J and CDR3 in the TCR reads. For PS versus PT1 abundance plots, all samples were subsampled to the same number of TCRs (28,000). Expanded TCRs were defined as absent before sensitization and observed at least eight times at the 2-week time point. TCRdb handled the public reads itself, with Q25 trimming in fastp and clone calling in MiXCR, and kept productive beta chains. For every CDR3 protein sequence, its rows merge into one entry that carries the most common genes and DNA. TCRdb's processing, not the authors', yielded these V and J calls. For this sample there are roughly 180,000 distinct CDR3 sequences; 20% to 25% appear just once. The ten largest make up approximately 6.4% of the sample.

V lost 4 bases and J lost 4 bases, and the count of bases not matched to a germline gene is 4. The CDR3 sequence holds 14 residues, the cysteine and phenylalanine included. The only DNA kept is the CDR3, 42 bases in frame from the first base. From the germline V gene, CDR1 is SGHRS and CDR2 is YFSETQ. The sequencing here drew on whole blood, taken in connection with sensitization to the hapten diphenylcyclopropenone (DPC). The V gene is TRBV5-1 and the J gene is TRBJ1-1; TRBD1 matches 10 bases in the middle. This sequence was found in a woman between 50 and 59 years old with alopecia areata. Some clones in this sample may be carry-over from other donors' samples. This receptor has the CDR3 CASSAGQGTTEAFF. The sequenced DNA is TGCGCCAGCAGCGCGGGACAGGGGACCACTGAAGCTTTCTTT.